The clone carrying this T cell receptor (beta chain) turned up a few times. Its antigen is not known. These data are taken from a study of early T cells in non-severe SARS-CoV-2 infection. Notes on the study in general: There was a bias toward anti-spike CD8 responses in VDJdb matching, which missed private and CD4 specificities.

Losses at the gene ends were 5 bases for V and 7 bases for J; bases not matched to a gene: 9. CDR1 is SGHTA, CDR2 FQGNSA, per germline. CDR3 length: 15 residues. As part of library construction, unique molecular identifiers were attached to individual cDNA molecules. TCRdb recomputed calls from the 5' RACE reads with MiXCR, one row per CDR3 protein. The table records nearly 110,000 distinct CDR3 sequences, more than 9.5% of them present only once. The chain has TRBV7-2 and TRBJ2-7; TRBD2 agrees at 12 bases. The source of this sequence is an adult who was a healthcare worker with PCR-confirmed SARS-CoV-2 infection or an uninfected control (not recorded which). The sample taken for sequencing was whole blood. The CDR3 reads CASSPLAGGPGEQYF. In nucleotides, the CDR3 is TGTGCCAGCAGCCCCCTAGCGGGAGGGCCGGGAGAGCAGTACTTC. The entire variable domain, with the rest obtained from reference TRBV7-2 and TRBJ2-7, is as follows: GAGVSQSPSNKVTEKGKDVELRCDPISGHTALYWYRQSLGQGLEFLIYFQGNSAPDKSGLPSDRFSAERTGGSVSTLTIQRTQQEDSAVYLCASSPLAGGPGEQYFGPGTRLTVT.